This T cell receptor (beta chain) came from a study of blood T cell repertoires in COVID-19. Whole-study context: COVID-19 samples collected from the United States, Italy and Spain covered acute and convalescent phases. T cells, B-cell-depleted T cells, or PBMCs supplied cDNA or gDNA.

In the original workflow: Amplification of reference gene primers was used by the study to estimate nucleated cell counts. The protocol was immunoSEQ multiplex PCR, while the TCRdb copy is restricted to in-frame clones and leaves out a portion. The V and J calls and the clone size are those of that table, but D and trimming were determined from the DNA. This table has 130,000 to 150,000 clones, over 80% appearing once. This CDR3 has 12 amino acids. Germline V gene data show CDR1 as PRHDT and CDR2 as FYEKMQ (reference sequence). V lost 2 bases and J lost 8, with 9 bases in between. The chain recombines TRBV13 with TRBJ1-2; tentative D call: TRBD1 (5 bases). The sequenced sample consisted of peripheral blood. The TCR sequence derives from a woman in her forties or fifties with acute or convalescent COVID-19. The CDR3 is CASSLRTRGYTF. The CDR3 bases are TGTGCCAGCAGCTTAAGGACACGCGGCTACACCTTC.